The present T cell receptor beta chain was sequenced within a study of blood T cell repertoires in COVID-19. This CDR3 is 15 amino acids long. Germline loops: CDR1 MNHEY, CDR2 SVGAGI. V was pared by 7 bases and J by 2 bases, with 7 bases of the junction left unmatched. The data were produced by immunoSEQ multiplex PCR, yet TCRdb's version contains in-frame clones alone and is incomplete. Here the sample spans 150,000 to 200,000 clones, approximately 83% being singletons. Source material: peripheral blood. This clonotype was sampled from a middle-aged woman with COVID-19, enrolled during active disease. The rearrangement joins TRBV6-5 to TRBJ2-7; the match to TRBD2 covers 11 bases. CDR3 sequence (DNA): TGTGCCAGCACCCCTCTAGCGGGAGGAACCTACGAGCAGTACTTC. It codes for CASTPLAGGTYEQYF.